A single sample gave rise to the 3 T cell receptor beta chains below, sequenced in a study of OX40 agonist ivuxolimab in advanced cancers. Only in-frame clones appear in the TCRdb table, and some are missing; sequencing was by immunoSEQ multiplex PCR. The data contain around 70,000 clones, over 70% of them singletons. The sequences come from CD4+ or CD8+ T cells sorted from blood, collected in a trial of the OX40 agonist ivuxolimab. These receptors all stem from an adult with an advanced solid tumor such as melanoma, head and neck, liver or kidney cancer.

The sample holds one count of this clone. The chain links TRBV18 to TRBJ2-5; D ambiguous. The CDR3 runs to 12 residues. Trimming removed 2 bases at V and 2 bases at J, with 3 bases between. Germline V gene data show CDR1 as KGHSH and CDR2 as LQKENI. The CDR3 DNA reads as TGTGCCAGCTCACCAGGGCAAGAGACCCAGTACTTC. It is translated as CASSPGQETQYF.

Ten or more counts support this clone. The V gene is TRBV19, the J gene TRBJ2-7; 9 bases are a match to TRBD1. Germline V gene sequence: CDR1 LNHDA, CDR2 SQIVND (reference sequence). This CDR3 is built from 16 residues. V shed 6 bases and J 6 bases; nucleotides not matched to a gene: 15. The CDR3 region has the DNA TGTGCCAGTAGAGGCCCGGACAGGGGAGCTTTTGCCGAGCAGTACTTC. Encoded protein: CASRGPDRGAFAEQYF.

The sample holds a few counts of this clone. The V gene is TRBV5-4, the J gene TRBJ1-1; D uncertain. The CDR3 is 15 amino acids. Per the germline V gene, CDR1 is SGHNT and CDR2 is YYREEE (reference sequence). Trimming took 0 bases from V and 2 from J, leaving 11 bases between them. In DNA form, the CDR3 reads TGTGCCAGCAGCTTGGCAGGTTACCTAAACACTGAAGCTTTCTTT. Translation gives CASSLAGYLNTEAFF.